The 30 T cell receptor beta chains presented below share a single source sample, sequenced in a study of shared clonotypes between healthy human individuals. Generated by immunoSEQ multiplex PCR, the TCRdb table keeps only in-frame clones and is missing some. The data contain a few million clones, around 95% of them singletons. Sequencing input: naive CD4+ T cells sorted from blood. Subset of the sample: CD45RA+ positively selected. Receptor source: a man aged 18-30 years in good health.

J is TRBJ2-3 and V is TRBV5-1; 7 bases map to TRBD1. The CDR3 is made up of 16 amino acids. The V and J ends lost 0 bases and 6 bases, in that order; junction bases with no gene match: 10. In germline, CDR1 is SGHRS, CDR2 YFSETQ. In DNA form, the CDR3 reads TGCGCCAGCAGCTTGGCGGACAGGAGCATCGTGGATACGCAGTATTTT. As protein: CASSLADRSIVDTQYF.

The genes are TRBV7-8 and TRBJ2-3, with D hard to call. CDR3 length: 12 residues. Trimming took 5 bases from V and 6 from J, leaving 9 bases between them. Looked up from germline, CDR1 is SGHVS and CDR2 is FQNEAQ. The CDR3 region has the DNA TGTGCCAGCAGCCGGGTGGGCGATACGCAGTATTTT. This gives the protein CASSRVGDTQYF.

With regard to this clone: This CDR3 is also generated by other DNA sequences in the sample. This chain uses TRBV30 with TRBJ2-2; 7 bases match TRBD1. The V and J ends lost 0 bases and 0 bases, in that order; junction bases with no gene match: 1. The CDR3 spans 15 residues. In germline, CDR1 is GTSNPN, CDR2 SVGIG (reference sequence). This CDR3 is CAWSVGGTNTGELFF. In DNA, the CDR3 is TGTGCCTGGAGTGTAGGGGGCACGAACACCGGGGAGCTGTTTTTT.

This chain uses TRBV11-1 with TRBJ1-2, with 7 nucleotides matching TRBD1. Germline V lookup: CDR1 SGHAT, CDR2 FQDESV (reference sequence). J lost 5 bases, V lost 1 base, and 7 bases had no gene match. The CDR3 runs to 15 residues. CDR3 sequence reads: CASSLDPGTDYGYTF. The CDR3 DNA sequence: TGTGCCAGCAGCTTAGACCCAGGGACAGATTATGGCTACACCTTC.

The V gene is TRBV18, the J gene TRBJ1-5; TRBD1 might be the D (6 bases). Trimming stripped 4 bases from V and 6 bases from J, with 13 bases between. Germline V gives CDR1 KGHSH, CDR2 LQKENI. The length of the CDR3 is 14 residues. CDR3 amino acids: CASSLTGNLQPQHF. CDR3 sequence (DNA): TGTGCCAGCTCACTGACAGGAAACCTTCAGCCCCAGCATTTT.

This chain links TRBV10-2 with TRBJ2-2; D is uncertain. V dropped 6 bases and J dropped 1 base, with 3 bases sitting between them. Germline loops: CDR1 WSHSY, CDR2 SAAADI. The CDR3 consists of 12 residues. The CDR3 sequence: CASRLNTGELFF. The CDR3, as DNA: TGCGCCAGCAGACTGAACACCGGGGAGCTGTTTTTT.

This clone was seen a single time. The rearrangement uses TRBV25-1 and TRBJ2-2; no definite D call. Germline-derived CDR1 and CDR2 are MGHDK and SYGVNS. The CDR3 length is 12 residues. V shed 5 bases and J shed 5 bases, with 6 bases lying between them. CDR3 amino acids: CASSILTGELFF. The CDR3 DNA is TGTGCCAGCAGTATTCTTACCGGGGAGCTGTTTTTT. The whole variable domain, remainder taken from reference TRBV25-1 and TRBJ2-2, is EADIYQTPRYLVIGTGKKITLECSQTMGHDKMYWYQQDPGMELHLIHYSYGVNSTEKGDLSSESTVSRIRTEHFPLTLESARPSHTSQYLCASSILTGELFFGEGSRLTVL.

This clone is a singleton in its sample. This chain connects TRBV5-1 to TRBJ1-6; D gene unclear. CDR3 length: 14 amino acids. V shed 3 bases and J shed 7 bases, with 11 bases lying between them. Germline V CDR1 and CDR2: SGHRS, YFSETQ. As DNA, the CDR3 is TGCGCCAGCAGCTACGGGTCTTCCAATTCACCCCTCCACTTT. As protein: CASSYGSSNSPLHF. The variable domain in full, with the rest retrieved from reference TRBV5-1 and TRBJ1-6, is KAGVTQTPRYLIKTRGQQVTLSCSPISGHRSVSWYQQTPGQGLQFLFEYFSETQRNKGNFPGRFSGRQFSNSRSEMNVSTLELGDSALYLCASSYGSSNSPLHFGNGTRLTVT.

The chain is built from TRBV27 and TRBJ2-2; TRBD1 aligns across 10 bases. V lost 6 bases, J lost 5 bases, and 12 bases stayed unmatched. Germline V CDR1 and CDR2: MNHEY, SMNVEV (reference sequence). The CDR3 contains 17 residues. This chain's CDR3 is CASSRGRQGAKTGELFF. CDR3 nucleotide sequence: TGTGCCAGCAGCAGGGGCCGACAGGGGGCTAAGACCGGGGAGCTGTTTTTT.

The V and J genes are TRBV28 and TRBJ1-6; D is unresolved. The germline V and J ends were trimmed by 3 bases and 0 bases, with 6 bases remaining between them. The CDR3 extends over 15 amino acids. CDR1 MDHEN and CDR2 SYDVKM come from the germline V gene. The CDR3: CASSFRSSYNSPLHF. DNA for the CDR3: TGTGCCAGCAGTTTCCGGAGCTCCTATAATTCACCCCTCCACTTT.

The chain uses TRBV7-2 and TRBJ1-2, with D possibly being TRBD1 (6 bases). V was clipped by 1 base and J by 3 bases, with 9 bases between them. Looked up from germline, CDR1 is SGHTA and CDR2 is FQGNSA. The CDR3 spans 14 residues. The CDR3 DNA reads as TGTGCCAGCAGCTTAGTGAACAGGGACTATGGCTACACCTTC. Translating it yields CASSLVNRDYGYTF.

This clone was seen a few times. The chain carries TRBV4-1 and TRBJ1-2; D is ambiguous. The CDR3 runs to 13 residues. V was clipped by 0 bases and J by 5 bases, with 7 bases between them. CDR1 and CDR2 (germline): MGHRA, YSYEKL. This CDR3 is CASSQDGEYGYTF. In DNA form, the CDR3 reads TGCGCCAGCAGCCAAGATGGGGAATATGGCTACACCTTC.

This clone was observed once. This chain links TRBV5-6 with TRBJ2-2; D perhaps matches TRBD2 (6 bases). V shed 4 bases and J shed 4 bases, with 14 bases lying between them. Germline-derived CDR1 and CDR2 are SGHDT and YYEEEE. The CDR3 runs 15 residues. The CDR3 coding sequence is TGTGCCAGCAGCCGAAACGAACTAGCCACCGGGGAGCTGTTTTTT. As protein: CASSRNELATGELFF.

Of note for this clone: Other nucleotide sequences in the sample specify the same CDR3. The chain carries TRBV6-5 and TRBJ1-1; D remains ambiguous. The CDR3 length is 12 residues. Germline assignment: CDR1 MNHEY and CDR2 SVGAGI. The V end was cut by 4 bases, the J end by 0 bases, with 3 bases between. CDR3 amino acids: CASSSVNTEAFF. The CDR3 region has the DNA TGTGCCAGCAGTTCAGTGAACACTGAAGCTTTCTTT.

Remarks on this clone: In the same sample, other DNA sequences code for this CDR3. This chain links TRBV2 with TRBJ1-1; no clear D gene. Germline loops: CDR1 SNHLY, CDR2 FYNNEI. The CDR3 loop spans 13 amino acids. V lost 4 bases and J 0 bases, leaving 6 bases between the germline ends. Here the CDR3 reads CASSVHLNTEAFF. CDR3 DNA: TGTGCCAGCAGTGTACACCTGAACACTGAAGCTTTCTTT.

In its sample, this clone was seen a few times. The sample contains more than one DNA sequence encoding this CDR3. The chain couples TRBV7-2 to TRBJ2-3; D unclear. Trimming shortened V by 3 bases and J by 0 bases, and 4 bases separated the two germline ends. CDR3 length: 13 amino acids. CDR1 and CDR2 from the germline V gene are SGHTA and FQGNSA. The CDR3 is CASSFPSTDTQYF. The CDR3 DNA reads TGTGCCAGCAGCTTTCCTAGCACAGATACGCAGTATTTT. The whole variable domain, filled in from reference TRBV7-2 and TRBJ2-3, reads GAGVSQSPSNKVTEKGKDVELRCDPISGHTALYWYRQSLGQGLEFLIYFQGNSAPDKSGLPSDRFSAERTGGSVSTLTIQRTQQEDSAVYLCASSFPSTDTQYFGPGTRLTVL.

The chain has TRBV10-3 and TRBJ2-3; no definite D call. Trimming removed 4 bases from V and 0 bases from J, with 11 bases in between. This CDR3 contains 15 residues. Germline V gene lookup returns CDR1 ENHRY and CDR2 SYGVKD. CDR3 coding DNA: TGTGCCATCAGTGGGGGATTTGACAGCACAGATACGCAGTATTTT. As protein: CAISGGFDSTDTQYF.

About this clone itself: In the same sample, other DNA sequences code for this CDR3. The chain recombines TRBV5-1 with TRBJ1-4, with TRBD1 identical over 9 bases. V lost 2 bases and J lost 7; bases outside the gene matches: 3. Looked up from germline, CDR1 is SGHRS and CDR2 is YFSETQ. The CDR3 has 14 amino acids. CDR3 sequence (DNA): TGCGCCAGCAGCTTACAGGGGGCGGGTGAAAAACTGTTTTTT. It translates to CASSLQGAGEKLFF. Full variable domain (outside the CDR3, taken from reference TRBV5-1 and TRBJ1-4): KAGVTQTPRYLIKTRGQQVTLSCSPISGHRSVSWYQQTPGQGLQFLFEYFSETQRNKGNFPGRFSGRQFSNSRSEMNVSTLELGDSALYLCASSLQGAGEKLFFGSGTQLSVL.

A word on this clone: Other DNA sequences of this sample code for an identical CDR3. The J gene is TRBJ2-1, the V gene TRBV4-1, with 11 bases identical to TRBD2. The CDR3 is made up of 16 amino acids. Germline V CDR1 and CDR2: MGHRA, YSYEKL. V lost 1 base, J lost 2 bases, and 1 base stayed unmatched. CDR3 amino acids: CASSQGTSGPYNEQFF. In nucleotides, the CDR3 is TGCGCCAGCAGCCAAGGGACTAGCGGGCCCTACAATGAGCAGTTCTTC.

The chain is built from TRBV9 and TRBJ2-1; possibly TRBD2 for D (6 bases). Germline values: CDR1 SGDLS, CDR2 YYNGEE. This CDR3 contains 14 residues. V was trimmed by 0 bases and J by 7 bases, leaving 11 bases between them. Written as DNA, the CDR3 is TGTGCCAGCAGCGTAGACGGGAGTGGGAATGAGCAGTTCTTC. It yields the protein CASSVDGSGNEQFF. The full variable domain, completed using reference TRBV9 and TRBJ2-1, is DSGVTQTPKHLITATGQRVTLRCSPRSGDLSVYWYQQSLDQGLQFLIQYYNGEERAKGNILERFSAQQFPDLHSELNLSSLELGDSALYFCASSVDGSGNEQFFGPGTRLTVL.

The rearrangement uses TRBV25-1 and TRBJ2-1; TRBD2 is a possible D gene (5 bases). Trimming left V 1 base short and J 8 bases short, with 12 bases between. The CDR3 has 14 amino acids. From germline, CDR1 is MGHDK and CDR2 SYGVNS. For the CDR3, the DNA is TGTGCCAGCAGTGAATGGAGGCTAGACGATGAGCAGTTCTTC. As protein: CASSEWRLDDEQFF.

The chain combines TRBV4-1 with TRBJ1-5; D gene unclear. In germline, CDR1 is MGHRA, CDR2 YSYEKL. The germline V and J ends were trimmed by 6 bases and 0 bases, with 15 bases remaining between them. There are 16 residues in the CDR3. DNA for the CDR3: TGCGCCAGCAGAAAAAACGACGGCGATAGCAATCAGCCCCAGCATTTT. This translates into CASRKNDGDSNQPQHF.

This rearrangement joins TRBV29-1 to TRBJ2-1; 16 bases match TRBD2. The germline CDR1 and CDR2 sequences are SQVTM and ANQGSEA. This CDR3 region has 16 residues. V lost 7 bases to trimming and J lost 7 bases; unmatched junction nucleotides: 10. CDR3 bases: TGCAGCGCTGACGGGACTAGCGGGAGGGCCCGGAATGAGCAGTTCTTC. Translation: CSADGTSGRARNEQFF.

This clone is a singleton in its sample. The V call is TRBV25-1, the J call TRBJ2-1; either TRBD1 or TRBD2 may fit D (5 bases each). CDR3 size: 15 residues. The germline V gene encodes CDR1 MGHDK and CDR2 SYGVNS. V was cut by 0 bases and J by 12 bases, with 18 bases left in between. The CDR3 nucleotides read TGTGCCAGCAGTGAATACGGGACCACCCGGGGCGGGCAGTTCTTC. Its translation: CASSEYGTTRGGQFF.

The CDR3 bases are TGTGCCAGCAGCTCGTTGACAAAGTCGGGAAACACCATATATTTT. Residues: CASSSLTKSGNTIYF. The chain combines TRBV11-2 with TRBJ1-3; no firm D call. CDR1 SGHAT and CDR2 FQNNGV come from the germline V gene. The CDR3 runs 15 residues. V was cut by 4 bases and J by 4 bases, with 14 bases left in between.

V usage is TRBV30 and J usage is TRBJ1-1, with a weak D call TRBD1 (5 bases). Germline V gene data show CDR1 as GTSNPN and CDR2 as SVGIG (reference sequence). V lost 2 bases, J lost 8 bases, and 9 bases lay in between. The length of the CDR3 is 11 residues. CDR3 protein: CAWSTDREAFF. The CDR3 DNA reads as TGTGCCTGGAGTACAGACAGAGAAGCTTTCTTT.

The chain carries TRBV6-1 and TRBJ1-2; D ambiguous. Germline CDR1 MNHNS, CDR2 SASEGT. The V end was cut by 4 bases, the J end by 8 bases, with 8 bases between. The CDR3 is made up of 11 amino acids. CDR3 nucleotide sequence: TGTGCCAGCAGTGGGGCCCGGGGCTACACCTTC. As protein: CASSGARGYTF.

For the CDR3, the DNA is TGCGCCAGCAGCCAAGCACTAGCGGGAGTCACCGGGGAGCTGTTTTTT. Translation gives CASSQALAGVTGELFF. This sequence joins TRBV4-1 and TRBJ2-2, with TRBD2 matching over 11 bases. J lost 4 bases, V lost 1 base, and 2 bases had no gene match. Germline V lookup: CDR1 MGHRA, CDR2 YSYEKL. There are 16 residues in the CDR3.

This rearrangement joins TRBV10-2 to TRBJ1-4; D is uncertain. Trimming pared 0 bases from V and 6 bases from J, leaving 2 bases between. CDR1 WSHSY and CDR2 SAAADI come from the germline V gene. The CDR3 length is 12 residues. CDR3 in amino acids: CASSESYEKLFF. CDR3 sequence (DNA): TGCGCCAGCAGTGAGTCGTATGAAAAACTGTTTTTT.

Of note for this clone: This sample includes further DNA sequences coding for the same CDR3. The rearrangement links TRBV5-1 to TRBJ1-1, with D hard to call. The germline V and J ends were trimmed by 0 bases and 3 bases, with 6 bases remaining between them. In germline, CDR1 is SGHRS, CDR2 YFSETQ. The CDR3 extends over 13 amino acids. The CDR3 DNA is TGCGCCAGCAGCTTGGTGGCCGACACTGAAGCTTTCTTT. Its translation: CASSLVADTEAFF.